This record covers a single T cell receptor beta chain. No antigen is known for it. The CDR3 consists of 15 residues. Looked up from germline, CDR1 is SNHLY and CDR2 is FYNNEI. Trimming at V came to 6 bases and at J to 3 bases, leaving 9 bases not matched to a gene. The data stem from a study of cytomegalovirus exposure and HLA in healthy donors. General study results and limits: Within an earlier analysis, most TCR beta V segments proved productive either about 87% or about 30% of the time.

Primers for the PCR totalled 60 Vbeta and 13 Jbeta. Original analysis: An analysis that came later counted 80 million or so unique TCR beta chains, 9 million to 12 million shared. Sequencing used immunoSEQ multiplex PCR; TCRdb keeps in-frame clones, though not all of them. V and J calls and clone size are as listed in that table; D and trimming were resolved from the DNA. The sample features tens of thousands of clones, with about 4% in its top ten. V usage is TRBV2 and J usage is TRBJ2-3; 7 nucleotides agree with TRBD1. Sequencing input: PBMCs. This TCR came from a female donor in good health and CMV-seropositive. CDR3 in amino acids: CASRETGMGTDTQYF. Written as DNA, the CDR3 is TGTGCCAGCAGAGAGACAGGGATGGGGACAGATACGCAGTATTTT.